The entry below describes one TCR beta chain. The antigen this receptor binds is unknown. The record has no base qualities; no much larger clone is one base away. The patients had resection in Japan or China between the mid-2010s and the late 2010s. The histologic diagnosis of each case was independently confirmed on H&E slides by two lung cancer pathologists. For nucleic acid extraction, premalignant or tumor cells were enriched by macro-dissection following pathologic assessment. DNA was isolated from FFPE tissue using the AllPrep DNA/RNA FFPE Kit. This record comes from a study of immune evolution from preneoplasia to lung adenocarcinoma (dated by TCRdb to the early 2020s). A note on the overall study: HLA loss of heterozygosity was found in 7% of AIS, under 16% of MIA and about a third of ADC lesions, and in no AAH lesions. The study profiled immune contexture across lung adenocarcinoma precursors and invasive adenocarcinoma using immune gene expression, TCR sequencing and multiplex immunofluorescence. Resected precursor lesions (AAH, AIS, MIA) and invasive adenocarcinomas were compared against paired morphologically normal lung tissue. The sample size depended on which specimens were available, not on a prior power calculation. Whole exome sequencing and methylation data from the same cohort of nodules were integrated with the immune data. The overall cohort comprised 53 patients with pulmonary nodules who underwent surgical resection. TCR sequencing data came from 51 patients. It was reported in the study that more than 85 samples were used for TCR sequencing. POLYSOLVER was used to infer Class I HLA alleles from exome data, and LOHHLA was used to detect allele-specific HLA loss. Overall study outcomes, separate from this receptor: Because all patients came from Japan and China, whether the findings apply to Western populations was uncertain. Normal lung had the highest top T cell clone frequencies, and these frequencies appeared to fall progressively from AAH through AIS, MIA and invasive adenocarcinoma. Clonality was highest in normal lung, while later-stage lesions appeared to show lower clonality but higher T cell density and diversity. The findings rested on association rather than direct causation, and larger cohorts with long-term follow-up and longitudinal biopsies were considered necessary. KRAS-mutant nodules showed the highest T cell clonality compared with EGFR-mutant or double wild-type lesions.

Using the immunoSEQ hsTCRbeta Kit, TCR beta CDR3 regions were sequenced from DNA. As for the original processing: The ImmunoSEQ Analyzer was used to analyse the TCR sequencing data. T cell clonality was defined as 1 minus Pielou's evenness computed on productive rearrangements. The inverse Simpson index, applied to productive templates, was used to measure T cell diversity. T cell density was TCR beta template counts normalized to usable DNA, estimated by amplifying and sequencing housekeeping genes. TCR metrics were compared across histologic stages using two-sided Kruskal-Wallis tests. TCRdb limited this immuneACCESS table to in-frame rearrangements with V and J called. A share of clones is missing; checked studies link under half to unresolved V genes, and the rest is unexplained. The V and J calls and clone size are taken from that table; D and trimming were inferred from the DNA. Across this sample there are 1,800 or so clones, with 82% seen only once. The ten biggest clones cover about 2.4% of the sample.

The CDR3 starts with the cysteine, ends with the phenylalanine, and has 15 residues. Kept here is only the CDR3 DNA, which spans 45 bases and is read in frame from base 1. As encoded in the germline V gene, CDR1 is MGHDK while CDR2 is SYGVNS. V is clipped by 3 bases and J by 3 bases, and the sequence between their germline boundaries is 14 bases long. This TCR came from a person between 45 and 65 years old with lung adenocarcinoma. The rearrangement combines TRBV25-1 with TRBJ1-1; TRBD1 is perhaps the D gene, given 6 matching bases. The specimen was FFPE invasive lung adenocarcinoma tissue. The sample's cell subset or site label, decoded: frankly invasive lung adenocarcinoma (ADC). The CDR3 in this case is CASSDTQGIHTEAFF. The DNA reads as follows: TGTGCCAGCAGTGACACACAGGGTATTCACACTGAAGCTTTCTTT.